The 25 T cell receptor beta chains presented below share a single source sample, sequenced in a study of blood T cell repertoires in COVID-19. The method was immunoSEQ multiplex PCR; TCRdb's version includes in-frame clones alone and lacks a portion of them. The profile shows 280,000 or so clones, approximately 91% of them singletons. Sequences were obtained from peripheral blood. Receptors were obtained from a man aged 18 to 29 with active or convalescent COVID-19.

The rearrangement joins TRBV6-2 or TRBV6-3 to TRBJ1-6; TRBD1 might be the D (5 bases). Germline CDR1 MNHEY, CDR2 SVGEGT. The V and J ends lost 6 bases and 8 bases respectively, with 17 bases between them. This CDR3 is 15 amino acids long. CDR3 nucleotide sequence: TGTGCCAGCAGCGACGGATTTCAGGGTTATTCACCCCTCCACTTT. It encodes CASSDGFQGYSPLHF.

V is TRBV12-3 or TRBV12-4 and J is TRBJ1-2; no clear D. The CDR3 is 11 amino acids. Between the trimmed V and J ends, which lost 5 bases and 8 bases, there was a span of 9 bases. For the CDR3, the DNA is TGTGCCAGCAGTGGACCGGGGGGCTACACCTTC. Translation: CASSGPGGYTF.

The chain uses TRBV5-1 and TRBJ1-1; unclear D gene. Germline CDR1 and CDR2: SGHRS and YFSETQ. The CDR3 extends over 13 amino acids. With 0 bases removed from V and 4 bases from J, the gap between germline ends came to 7 bases. CDR3 bases: TGCGCCAGCAGCTTGGGAGATTTCACTGAAGCTTTCTTT. Protein: CASSLGDFTEAFF.

This rearrangement joins TRBV29-1 to TRBJ2-7, with TRBD1 matching over 7 bases. This CDR3 contains 12 residues. CDR1 is SQVTM, CDR2 ANQGSEA, per germline. Trimming at V came to 4 bases and at J to 2 bases, leaving 2 bases not matched to a gene. CDR3 DNA sequence: TGCAGCGTTGGGACAGGAACCTACGAGCAGTACTTC. Residues: CSVGTGTYEQYF.

The chain recombines TRBV3-1 (or the pseudogene TRBV3-2) with TRBJ1-1; 8 bases are a match to TRBD1. The germline CDR1 and CDR2 sequences are LGHDT and YNNKEL (reference sequence). The CDR3 length is 12 residues. V trimming: 3 bases; J trimming: 10 bases; junction bases outside the gene matches: 4. The CDR3 is CASSQPGTGAFF. CDR3 coding DNA: TGTGCCAGCAGCCAGCCCGGGACAGGAGCTTTCTTT.

The chain links TRBV7-8 to TRBJ1-6, with 9 bases matching TRBD1. This CDR3 comprises 17 residues. Germline loops: CDR1 SGHVS, CDR2 FQNEAQ. V was pared by 1 base and J by 7 bases, with 8 bases of the junction left unmatched. CDR3: CASSLGGTGRINSPLHF. CDR3 nucleotide sequence: TGTGCCAGCAGCTTAGGAGGGACAGGGAGGATAAATTCACCCCTCCACTTT.

The V gene is TRBV27, the J gene TRBJ2-7, with TRBD1 as a possible D gene (6 bases). With 6 bases removed from V and 3 bases from J, the gap between germline ends came to 18 bases. Germline-derived CDR1 and CDR2 are MNHEY and SMNVEV (reference sequence). CDR3 size: 15 residues. The CDR3 sequence: CASRKIGDNYYEQYF. CDR3 nucleotides: TGTGCCAGCAGAAAAATAGGGGACAACTACTACGAGCAGTACTTC.

The genes are TRBV4-1 and TRBJ1-6; weak D call: TRBD1 (5 bases). The CDR3 contains 18 residues. CDR1 and CDR2 (germline): MGHRA, YSYEKL. The V gene lost 3 bases and the J gene lost 0 bases, with 15 bases spanning the gap. The CDR3 protein is CASSHPSPGGSYNSPLHF. Written as DNA, the CDR3 is TGCGCCAGCAGCCACCCCAGCCCGGGGGGCTCCTATAATTCACCCCTCCACTTT.

This clone was observed once. The rearrangement links TRBV3-1 (or the pseudogene TRBV3-2) to TRBJ1-2; TRBD1 aligns across 8 bases. Looked up from germline, CDR1 is LGHDT and CDR2 is YNNKEL (reference sequence). This CDR3 region has 16 residues. Germline trimming cut 5 bases from V and 8 bases from J; bases unmatched to any gene: 16. The CDR3 DNA reads as TGTGCCAGCAGCGATAATCAGGGGGCAATTTCGGTAGGCTACACCTTC. It codes for CASSDNQGAISVGYTF.

The J gene is TRBJ2-7, the V gene TRBV6-2 or TRBV6-3, with 11 bases that match TRBD2. With 2 bases clipped from V and 3 bases from J, the junction kept 12 bases outside the gene matches. The CDR3 totals 18 residues. The germline gives CDR1 MNHEY, CDR2 SVGEGT. The CDR3 here is CASSYVLAGGLNNYEQYF. CDR3 coding DNA: TGTGCCAGCAGTTACGTTCTAGCGGGGGGCCTAAATAACTACGAGCAGTACTTC.

The genes are TRBV24-1 and TRBJ2-3; tentatively, D is TRBD1 (6 bases). There are 12 residues in the CDR3. Germline lookup yields CDR1 KGHDR and CDR2 SFDVKD. Trimming left V 9 bases short and J 4 bases short, with 10 bases between. This chain's CDR3 is CATEGESDTQYF. The CDR3 DNA follows: TGTGCCACCGAGGGGGAATCAGATACGCAGTATTTT.

The chain employs TRBV5-4 and TRBJ2-5; 10 bases are shared with TRBD2. Germline values: CDR1 SGHNT, CDR2 YYREEE (reference sequence). V lost 4 bases, J lost 4 bases, and 13 bases stayed unmatched. This CDR3 has 17 residues. The CDR3 reads CASSPAVSGGNPETQYF. The CDR3 region has the DNA TGTGCCAGCAGCCCGGCTGTTAGCGGGGGGAACCCAGAGACCCAGTACTTC.

This clone appeared a few times. The rearrangement links TRBV12-3 or TRBV12-4 to TRBJ1-2, with a weak D call TRBD1 (5 bases). The CDR3 loop spans 11 amino acids. V was pared by 3 bases and J by 8 bases, with 7 bases between. CDR3 sequence reads: CASSFGHGYTF. DNA of the CDR3: TGTGCCAGCAGTTTCGGACACGGCTACACCTTC.

The rearrangement links TRBV21-1 to TRBJ1-6; the DNA was not compared with TRBD1, the D call given in the table. TRBV21-1 is marked as a pseudogene. This CDR3 contains 15 residues. CDR3 in DNA: TGTGCCAGCAGCGCAGGACAGGGGGCGCGTTCACCCCTCCACTTT. It yields the protein CASSAGQGARSPLHF.

CDR3 loop: CASSQDPVTGDQPQHF. The CDR3 coding sequence is TGTGCCAGCAGCCAAGATCCGGTGACAGGGGATCAGCCCCAGCATTTT. The chain is built from TRBV3-1 (or the pseudogene TRBV3-2) and TRBJ1-5; 8 positions agree with TRBD1. CDR1 is LGHDT, CDR2 YNNKEL, per germline (reference sequence). The CDR3 runs to 16 residues. The J segment lost 5 bases and the V segment lost 0 bases, leaving 6 bases of the junction unmatched.

This clone was detected only once. The genes are TRBV5-1 and TRBJ2-5; the match to TRBD2 covers 8 bases. CDR3 length: 14 amino acids. Germline CDR1 and CDR2: SGHRS and YFSETQ. J was trimmed by 5 bases and V by 0 bases; bases with no gene match: 3. The CDR3 sequence is CASSLGTSRETQYF. CDR3 sequence (DNA): TGCGCCAGCAGCTTGGGGACTAGCCGCGAGACCCAGTACTTC.

This rearrangement joins TRBV7-3 to TRBJ2-5; 8 bases map to TRBD1. The germline V gene encodes CDR1 SGHTA and CDR2 FQGTGA. The V and J ends lost 5 bases and 5 bases, in that order; junction bases with no gene match: 7. The CDR3 runs to 14 residues. The CDR3 spells CASSRGTGGETQYF. The CDR3 nucleotides read TGTGCCAGCAGCCGCGGGACAGGAGGCGAGACCCAGTACTTC.

This clone is a singleton in its sample. This specimen includes other DNA sequences encoding the same CDR3. The V call is TRBV27, the J call TRBJ1-1, with unresolved D. The CDR3 has 13 amino acids. Looked up from germline, CDR1 is MNHEY and CDR2 is SMNVEV (reference sequence). With 3 bases removed from V and 4 bases from J, the gap between germline ends came to 9 bases. CDR3 DNA sequence: TGTGCCAGCAGTTTTACGGGAGGCACTGAAGCTTTCTTT. As protein: CASSFTGGTEAFF.

The chain employs TRBV7-9 and TRBJ1-1; 8 bases align to TRBD1. Germline lookup yields CDR1 SEHNR and CDR2 FQNEAQ (reference sequence). V lost 0 bases, J lost 3 bases, and 3 bases stayed unmatched. The CDR3 has 15 amino acids. CDR3 in DNA: TGTGCCAGCAGCTTAGCCGGGACAGGTTACACTGAAGCTTTCTTT. It yields the protein CASSLAGTGYTEAFF. The full variable domain, completed using reference TRBV7-9 and TRBJ1-1, is DTGVSQNPRHKITKRGQNVTFRCDPISEHNRLYWYRQTLGQGPEFLTYFQNEAQLEKSRLLSDRFSAERPKGSFSTLEIQRTEQGDSAMYLCASSLAGTGYTEAFFGQGTRLTVV.

The rearrangement joins TRBV10-3 to TRBJ2-1; 16 positions match TRBD2. The CDR3 sequence is 17 residues long. CDR1 is ENHRY and CDR2 is SYGVKD in the germline V gene. With 6 bases clipped from V and 4 bases from J, the junction kept 6 bases outside the gene matches. The CDR3 protein is CAISTGTSGGGYNEQFF. The CDR3 DNA is TGTGCCATCAGCACCGGGACTAGCGGGGGGGGTTACAATGAGCAGTTCTTC.

The genes are TRBV6-2 or TRBV6-3 and TRBJ1-1, with 8 bases aligning to TRBD1. V was clipped by 4 bases and J by 4 bases; unmatched bases: 8. Germline assignment: CDR1 MNHEY and CDR2 SVGEGT. CDR3 length: 15 residues. The CDR3 here is CASSSLTGAATEAFF. CDR3 in DNA: TGTGCCAGCAGTTCCCTGACAGGGGCGGCCACTGAAGCTTTCTTT.

This clone was detected only a few times. The chain carries TRBV10-1 and TRBJ1-5; TRBD1 aligns across 8 bases. V was pared by 9 bases and J by 7 bases, with 5 bases of the junction left unmatched. CDR3 length equals 12 residues. CDR1 is WNHNN and CDR2 is SYGVQD in the germline V gene (reference sequence). CDR3 protein: CARQGEGQPQHF. CDR3 in DNA: TGCGCCAGACAGGGGGAGGGGCAGCCCCAGCATTTT.

This chain uses TRBV27 with TRBJ2-3; TRBD2 agrees at 11 bases. The CDR3 runs to 18 residues. In germline, CDR1 is MNHEY, CDR2 SMNVEV (reference sequence). J gave up 2 bases and V 4 bases, and 11 bases lay outside the gene matches. The chain's CDR3 is CASSSSSGGPNPTDTQYF. The CDR3 DNA follows: TGTGCCAGCAGTTCCTCTAGCGGGGGGCCAAACCCCACAGATACGCAGTATTTT.

This rearrangement joins TRBV5-1 to TRBJ2-3; TRBD1 is a possible D gene (5 bases). The V gene lost 2 bases and the J gene lost 1 base, with 8 bases spanning the gap. The germline gives CDR1 SGHRS, CDR2 YFSETQ. The CDR3 is 14 amino acids. The CDR3 reads CASSFSTGTDTQYF. DNA of the CDR3: TGCGCCAGCAGCTTCTCGACAGGCACAGATACGCAGTATTTT.

V gene TRBV9 combines with J gene TRBJ2-5; D is perhaps TRBD2 (6 bases). The germline V gene has CDR1 SGDLS and CDR2 YYNGEE. This CDR3 has 15 residues. V dropped 4 bases and J dropped 2 bases, with 15 bases sitting between them. This CDR3 reads CASSSTTGSQETQYF. The DNA of the CDR3 is TGTGCCAGCAGCTCAACGACCGGGAGTCAAGAGACCCAGTACTTC.